Listed below are T cell receptor beta chains from one sample, sequenced in a study of response to subunit inactivated influenza vaccine. TCRdb passed the RT-PCR reads through MiXCR, listing each CDR3 protein once. This sample has 450,000 to 700,000 distinct CDR3 sequences, with 13% to 15% found just once. The specimen was PBMCs from blood, collected 11 to 12 days after vaccination. Receptors were obtained from a man aged 45-65 years who received an inactivated influenza vaccine. Each CDR3 is given with its conserved first and last residue. Fields, in order: J gene, clone size, V gene, D gene, CDR3 DNA, CDR3 protein. A D gene is named only where the DNA matches it firmly. Clone size is given for some rows only: seen once, a few or many times, or a class if the clone is expanded.

j_call: TRBJ2-1; clone_size: few; v_call: TRBV14; d_call: NA; cdr3_nt: TGTGCCAGCAGCCAAACGGTCGTCAAGCAGTTCTTC; cdr3_aa: CASSQTVVKQFF
j_call: TRBJ2-2; clone_size: few; v_call: TRBV19; d_call: TRBD1; cdr3_nt: TGTGCCAGTACCGAGACAGGGGGCCGCACCGGGGAGCTGTTTTTT; cdr3_aa: CASTETGGRTGELFF
j_call: TRBJ2-1; clone_size: few; v_call: TRBV6-1; d_call: TRBD2; cdr3_nt: TGTGCCAGCTCCCTGGGGAAGCGGGGGGGCAATGAGCAGTTCTTC; cdr3_aa: CASSLGKRGGNEQFF
j_call: TRBJ2-1; clone_size: few; v_call: TRBV7-2; d_call: NA; cdr3_nt: TGTGCCAGCAGTTTACGGGTCACGAGCTACAATGAGCAGTTCTTC; cdr3_aa: CASSLRVTSYNEQFF
j_call: TRBJ2-3; clone_size: many; v_call: TRBV12-3/TRBV12-4; d_call: TRBD2; cdr3_nt: TGTGCCAGCAGTTCACGGCGGGAGGTAACAGATACGCAGTATTTT; cdr3_aa: CASSSRREVTDTQYF
j_call: TRBJ2-5; clone_size: NA; v_call: TRBV15; d_call: NA; cdr3_nt: TGTGCCACCAGCAGAGGTCGGCGAGACACGGGGGCGGAGACCCAGTACTTC; cdr3_aa: CATSRGRRDTGAETQYF
j_call: TRBJ1-2; clone_size: few; v_call: TRBV28; d_call: NA; cdr3_nt: TGTGCCAGCAGCGAGGAGGGACCCAGTTGGGTTGGCTACACCTTC; cdr3_aa: CASSEEGPSWVGYTF
j_call: TRBJ2-6; clone_size: NA; v_call: TRBV12-3/TRBV12-4; d_call: NA; cdr3_nt: TGTGCCAGCAGTTTACAGGGATTCTCTGGGGCCAACGTCCTGACTTTC; cdr3_aa: CASSLQGFSGANVLTF
j_call: TRBJ2-2; clone_size: few; v_call: TRBV7-3; d_call: TRBD2; cdr3_nt: TGTGCCAGCAGCTTAAGGTCGCAGCGGGAGGGACCCGGGGAGCTGTTTTTT; cdr3_aa: CASSLRSQREGPGELFF
j_call: TRBJ2-2; clone_size: NA; v_call: TRBV6-2/TRBV6-3; d_call: TRBD1; cdr3_nt: TGTGCCAGCAGTGCCTGGACAGGGGGCTCCGGGGAGCTGTTTTTT; cdr3_aa: CASSAWTGGSGELFF
j_call: TRBJ2-3; clone_size: many; v_call: TRBV5-1; d_call: NA; cdr3_nt: TGCGCCAGCAGCCCGGAGGGGGAACAAATGGATACGCAGTATTTT; cdr3_aa: CASSPEGEQMDTQYF
j_call: TRBJ2-3; clone_size: few; v_call: TRBV28; d_call: NA; cdr3_nt: TGTGCCAGCAGTTTAACCGCGGGCGCCAGGGGTACGCAGTATTTT; cdr3_aa: CASSLTAGARGTQYF
j_call: TRBJ2-7; clone_size: NA; v_call: TRBV4-1; d_call: TRBD1; cdr3_nt: TGCGCCAGCAGCCAACCGGGGAAGGACAGGGTCCACGAGCAGTACTTC; cdr3_aa: CASSQPGKDRVHEQYF
j_call: TRBJ1-3; clone_size: NA; v_call: TRBV10-3; d_call: TRBD1; cdr3_nt: TGTGCCATCAGCAACAGGGGAGTTTCTGGAAACACCATATATTTT; cdr3_aa: CAISNRGVSGNTIYF
j_call: TRBJ1-1; clone_size: NA; v_call: TRBV20-1; d_call: NA; cdr3_nt: TGCAGTGCTAGTCAGGGTATCATGAACACTGAAGCTTTCTTT; cdr3_aa: CSASQGIMNTEAFF
j_call: TRBJ2-2; clone_size: few; v_call: TRBV24-1; d_call: NA; cdr3_nt: TGTGCCACCAGTGATCGGCAGGGTAGGGTCCCGAACACCGGGGAGCTGTTTTTT; cdr3_aa: CATSDRQGRVPNTGELFF
j_call: TRBJ2-2; clone_size: few; v_call: TRBV5-6; d_call: NA; cdr3_nt: TGTGCCAGCAGCTTGTCGGGGCAGGAGCCGGGCGGGGAGCTGTTTTTT; cdr3_aa: CASSLSGQEPGGELFF
j_call: TRBJ1-2; clone_size: many; v_call: TRBV6-5; d_call: NA; cdr3_nt: TGTGCCAGCAGTTACTCGGGAGGGGTCTATGGCTACACCTTC; cdr3_aa: CASSYSGGVYGYTF
j_call: TRBJ2-4; clone_size: NA; v_call: TRBV11-2; d_call: TRBD1; cdr3_nt: TGTGCCAGCAGCCTCGGACAGGGTTTAGGGAACATTCAGTACTTC; cdr3_aa: CASSLGQGLGNIQYF
j_call: TRBJ1-6; clone_size: NA; v_call: TRBV12-3/TRBV12-4; d_call: NA; cdr3_nt: TGTGCCAGCAGTGAGGGGTCCCGCAATTCACCCCTCCACTTT; cdr3_aa: CASSEGSRNSPLHF
j_call: TRBJ2-7; clone_size: few; v_call: TRBV10-3; d_call: TRBD2; cdr3_nt: TGTGCCATCAGCTCTCTAGGGACTAGCGGGAGAAAGCTGTTCTACGAGCAGTACTTC; cdr3_aa: CAISSLGTSGRKLFYEQYF
j_call: TRBJ2-1; clone_size: NA; v_call: TRBV20-1; d_call: TRBD2; cdr3_nt: TGCAGTGCTGAAAGCGGACTAGCGGGAGGGACTCACTACAATGAGCAGTTCTTC; cdr3_aa: CSAESGLAGGTHYNEQFF